This TCR beta chain was recorded in a study of cytomegalovirus exposure and HLA in healthy donors. PCR primers comprised 60 Vbeta and 13 Jbeta primers. Repertoires were generated with immunoSEQ multiplex PCR, while TCRdb's copy carries only in-frame clones and drops some. The table lists over 150,000 clones, roughly 80% of them singletons. Trimming stripped 0 bases from V and 8 bases from J, with 5 bases between. The CDR3 covers 11 residues. Germline CDR1 and CDR2: SGHDT and YYEEEE. This chain joins TRBV5-6 and TRBJ1-2; no clear D gene. The sequence was obtained from a woman aged 25 to 39 in good health and CMV-seropositive. Input material: PBMCs. As DNA, the CDR3 is TGTGCCAGCAGCTTGGTTGGCGGCTACACCTTC. Amino acid sequence: CASSLVGGYTF.